This is a list of T cell receptor beta chains from one sample in a study of blood T cell repertoires in COVID-19. Produced via immunoSEQ multiplex PCR; TCRdb's table is partial and in-frame only. The sample contains about 68,000 clones, over 75% of which appear only once. Sequencing used peripheral blood. The receptors here all came from a human donor in a cohort sampled during active COVID-19. CDR3s include the opening cysteine and the closing phenylalanine or tryptophan. D genes are given only for firm matches. Expanded clones are given a class, and other clones once, few, many or no size at all.

D	V	size	J	DNA	CDR3
TRBD1	TRBV4-1	-	TRBJ1-4	TGCGCCAGCACCTCCCAGGGGGCAGCGTCAGCTAATGAAAAACTGTTTTTT	CASTSQGAASANEKLFF
-	TRBV18	-	TRBJ2-1	TGTGCCAGCTCACCAGGCAATCAGGGTAGCAATGAGCAGTTCTTC	CASSPGNQGSNEQFF
TRBD1	TRBV29-1	-	TRBJ1-2	TGCAGCGCTCGGACAGGGTATGGCCCCCTCTATGGCTACACCTTC	CSARTGYGPLYGYTF
TRBD1	TRBV24-1	-	TRBJ2-7	TGTGCCACCAGTGATTTGGTCGGTGCAGGGGGCTACGAGCAGTACTTC	CATSDLVGAGGYEQYF
-	TRBV5-1	-	TRBJ2-1	TGCGCCAGCAGCTTGGGAGTACGGGGGGCACGCAATGAGCAGTTCTTC	CASSLGVRGARNEQFF
-	TRBV12-5	-	TRBJ2-7	TGTGCTAGTGGCAAAAACGGGACTGTGGGTAACTACGAGCAGTACTTC	CASGKNGTVGNYEQYF
TRBD2	TRBV4-1	-	TRBJ2-1	TGCGCCAGCAGCCAAGTCGACCTGGGACTAGCGGGGGGGCATGAGCAGTTCTTC	CASSQVDLGLAGGHEQFF
TRBD1	TRBV19	-	TRBJ1-1	TGTGCCAGTAGATTTAACAGGGGCGCTGGAGCTTTCTTT	CASRFNRGAGAFF
-	TRBV27	once	TRBJ2-3	TGTGCCAGCACAACAGGGAGTAGCACAGATACGCAGTATTTT	CASTTGSSTDTQYF
-	TRBV19	-	TRBJ1-5	TGTGCCAGTAGTATTGCTCTCGGGGAGCCCCAGCATTTT	CASSIALGEPQHF
-	TRBV27	-	TRBJ1-5	TGTGCCAGCAGGCAGGGGTTGGAGCCCCAGCATTTT	CASRQGLEPQHF
-	TRBV5-4	-	TRBJ1-2	TGTGCCAGCAGCTTGATAGGGCAGGGGAGAGGCTACACCTTC	CASSLIGQGRGYTF
-	TRBV19	few	TRBJ2-7	TGTGCCAGTAGTATAGGTTCGGGTAACTACGAGCAGTACTTC	CASSIGSGNYEQYF
TRBD2	TRBV6-5	-	TRBJ2-1	TGTGCCAGCAAGACAGCGGGGGGAGGTGAGCAGTTCTTC	CASKTAGGGEQFF
-	TRBV6-6	-	TRBJ2-1	TGTGCCAGCAGTTATGGGCGGGGCGCCAATGAGCAGTTCTTC	CASSYGRGANEQFF
-	TRBV28	-	TRBJ1-6	TGTGCCAGCAGTTTCGGGGGACCGATTTTAGTAGAGAATTCACCCCTCCACTTT	CASSFGGPILVENSPLHF
TRBD1	TRBV4-3	-	TRBJ1-6	TGCGCCAGCAGCCAAACCGGACAGGGGTATTCACCCCTCCACTTT	CASSQTGQGYSPLHF
-	TRBV6-1	-	TRBJ2-7	TGTGCCAGCAGTGACCTTGACAGGCTTTCTGGTCGCGAGCAGTACTTC	CASSDLDRLSGREQYF
-	TRBV18	once	TRBJ1-1	TGTGCCAGCTCACCCCTCGGGGGGCCGTTGAACACTGAAGCTTTCTTT	CASSPLGGPLNTEAFF
-	TRBV7-6	-	TRBJ2-3	TGTGCCAGCAGCTCGAAGGAAGGGGTAAGGGGTACGCAGTATTTT	CASSSKEGVRGTQYF
TRBD2	TRBV28	once	TRBJ2-3	TGTGCCAGCAGCCTGGGACTAGCGGGTACGCAGTATTTT	CASSLGLAGTQYF
-	TRBV5-1	once	TRBJ2-5	TGCGCCAGCAGCTTGGCACAGAGAATAGAAGAGACCCAGTACTTC	CASSLAQRIEETQYF
TRBD1	TRBV7-9	-	TRBJ2-7	TGTGCCAGCAGCACAGGACAGGAGTACGAGCAGTACTTC	CASSTGQEYEQYF
TRBD1	TRBV30	-	TRBJ2-3	TGTGCCTGGAGGACCACAGGGGGGCGCCCAGATACGCAGTATTTT	CAWRTTGGRPDTQYF
TRBD2	TRBV7-9	-	TRBJ2-3	TGTGCCAGCAGCTTCATAGGACTAGCGGTTAGCACAGATACGCAGTATTTT	CASSFIGLAVSTDTQYF
-	TRBV12-3/TRBV12-4	-	TRBJ1-2	TGTGCCAGCAGTCGGGGACGGGAGGCCGGCTACACCTTC	CASSRGREAGYTF
TRBD1	TRBV13	-	TRBJ2-5	TGTGCCAGCAGCTCCAAGGGGGCGTACCAAGAGACCCAGTACTTC	CASSSKGAYQETQYF
TRBD2	TRBV5-1	few	TRBJ2-7	TGCGCCAGCAGCAGTCGGGGGGGCGCTCCCTACGAGCAGTACTTC	CASSSRGGAPYEQYF
-	TRBV4-1	-	TRBJ2-2	TGCGCCAGCAGCCTAAAGACAGGTGCGAGCACCGGGGAGCTGTTTTTT	CASSLKTGASTGELFF
TRBD2	TRBV3-1/TRBV3-2	few	TRBJ2-5	TGTGCCAGCAGACCGGGACTAGCGGGGGGAGAGACCCAGTACTTC	CASRPGLAGGETQYF
-	TRBV7-2	few	TRBJ1-1	TGTGCCAGCACCCTTAGCCCCTTCGGAGAAGCTTTCTTT	CASTLSPFGEAFF